Presented here are 19 T cell receptor beta chains from one specimen sequenced in a study of T-cell memory formation after mild COVID-19 (dated by TCRdb to about 2021). Library preparation used 5' RACE. Data came from an Illumina NovaSeq 6000. TCRdb cleaned the public reads at Q25 with fastp, built clones with MiXCR and kept in-frame beta chains. Rows with one shared CDR3 protein collapse into an entry with the most common genes and DNA. The sample records approximately 480,000 distinct CDR3 sequences, about 20% of which are singletons. The ten largest account for around 12% of the sample. The specimen sequenced was PBMCs or a T cell subset sorted from them (not recorded which). The receptors originated from an adult woman who had mild COVID-19 (a few samples of this study predate the infection). The sample titles of this study are shuffled in the database, so cell type and time point are left out; the donor was told from shared clones.

The chain joins TRBV7-2 to TRBJ2-7, with 7 bases that match TRBD2. Germline V gene data show CDR1 as SGHTA and CDR2 as FQGNSA. Trimming took 1 base from V and 9 from J; bases not matched to a gene: 9. The CDR3 runs 14 residues. The CDR3 loop reads CASSLEWEGRGQYF. The CDR3 nucleotides read TGTGCCAGCAGCTTAGAATGGGAGGGCCGGGGGCAGTACTTC.

The J gene is TRBJ2-3, the V gene TRBV6-1; D is uncertain. The V end was cut by 3 bases, the J end by 0 bases, with 10 bases between. CDR1 MNHNS and CDR2 SASEGT come from the germline V gene. This CDR3 is 15 amino acids long. This CDR3 reads CASSDLTVSTDTQYF. The CDR3 region has the DNA TGTGCCAGCAGTGACCTGACCGTCAGCACAGATACGCAGTATTTT.

The chain has TRBV12-3 or TRBV12-4 and TRBJ2-1; the D is unclear. The CDR3 spans 16 residues. The V end was cut by 6 bases, the J end by 0 bases, with 15 bases between. In DNA, the CDR3 is TGTGCCAGCAGCAAGATTACAGCGAGCTCCTACAATGAGCAGTTCTTC. It codes for CASSKITASSYNEQFF.

The DNA for the CDR3 is TGTGCCAGCAGCCAAGGAGTGAACGAAGCGGCCGGGGAGCTGTTTTTT. Residues: CASSQGVNEAAGELFF. The rearrangement joins TRBV4-2 to TRBJ2-2; tentatively, D is TRBD2 (5 bases). CDR1 and CDR2 (germline): LGHNA, YNFKEQ. The ends were cut back, 1 base at V and 6 bases at J, with 15 bases in the middle. CDR3 size: 16 residues.

This clonotype was seen more than once but under ten times. This chain uses TRBV5-1 with TRBJ1-4; 8 bases match TRBD1. The CDR3 length is 14 residues. CDR1 is SGHRS and CDR2 is YFSETQ in the germline V gene. The trim removed 7 bases at V and 4 bases at J, leaving 6 bases unmatched. This chain's CDR3 is CASQSGGYNEKLFF. CDR3 nucleotides: TGCGCCAGCCAGTCAGGGGGCTATAATGAAAAACTGTTTTTT.

This clonotype was seen a few times. The chain uses TRBV19 and TRBJ2-3, with TRBD2 matching over 7 bases. The CDR3 runs to 17 residues. Germline assignment: CDR1 LNHDA and CDR2 SQIVND (reference sequence). J lost 0 bases, V lost 8 bases, and 14 bases had no gene match. CDR3 coding DNA: TGTGCCAGTCCCCTATTGGAACGGGAGGCAAGCACAGATACGCAGTATTTT. Amino acid sequence: CASPLLEREASTDTQYF.

The J gene is TRBJ2-7, the V gene TRBV7-9; perhaps TRBD2 as D (5 bases). This CDR3 is 13 amino acids long. Germline V lookup: CDR1 SEHNR, CDR2 FQNEAQ (reference sequence). V lost 2 bases to trimming and J lost 9 bases, with 14 bases between them. The CDR3 DNA reads TGTGCCAGCAGCTTATCCACGGACTTCAGGCAGTACTTC. This encodes CASSLSTDFRQYF.

The table lists this clonotype with many counts. The chain is built from TRBV5-4 and TRBJ2-7; the D gene is possibly TRBD2 (5 bases). Trimming left V 0 bases short and J 2 bases short, with 12 bases between. The CDR3 spans 15 residues. Germline lookup yields CDR1 SGHNT and CDR2 YYREEE (reference sequence). Here the CDR3 DNA reads TGTGCCAGCAGCTTGGATCCCGGGATCACCTACGAGCAGTACTTC. Its protein is CASSLDPGITYEQYF.

In its sample, this clonotype was seen a few times. CDR3 nucleotide sequence: TGTGCCAGCAGTTTAGTTAGGAACTCCTACGAGCAGTACTTC. Translated: CASSLVRNSYEQYF. V gene TRBV28 combines with J gene TRBJ2-7; D is unclear. The length of the CDR3 is 14 residues. Germline values: CDR1 MDHEN, CDR2 SYDVKM. The V and J ends lost 2 bases and 0 bases respectively, with 8 bases between them. Variable domain in full (rest from reference TRBV28 and TRBJ2-7): DVKVTQSSRYLVKRTGEKVFLECVQDMDHENMFWYRQDPGLGLRLIYFSYDVKMKEKGDIPEGYSVSREKKERFSLILESASTNQTSMYLCASSLVRNSYEQYFGPGTRLTVT.

The genes are TRBV5-1 and TRBJ2-7; 9 nucleotides agree with TRBD2. Germline V gives CDR1 SGHRS, CDR2 YFSETQ. The CDR3 covers 15 residues. Trimming cost V 0 bases and J 5 bases; bases outside gene matches: 6. DNA for the CDR3: TGCGCCAGCAGCTTGGGAGTTAGCGGGAGCCACGAGCAGTACTTC. It specifies CASSLGVSGSHEQYF.

This chain uses TRBV28 with TRBJ2-7, with D maybe TRBD1 (5 bases). Trimming shortened V by 11 bases and J by 3 bases, and 17 bases separated the two germline ends. The germline V gene has CDR1 MDHEN and CDR2 SYDVKM. The CDR3 contains 13 residues. The chain's CDR3 is CAGARQGGYEQYF. CDR3 coding DNA: TGTGCCGGAGCCAGGCAGGGTGGCTACGAGCAGTACTTC.

This sequence joins TRBV5-5 and TRBJ1-5, with a weak D call TRBD1 (6 bases). V dropped 0 bases and J dropped 4 bases, with 14 bases sitting between them. CDR3 length equals 16 residues. The V gene's germline CDR1 is SGHKS and CDR2 YYEKEE (reference sequence). CDR3 residues: CASSLGGRGANQPQHF. The CDR3 bases are TGTGCCAGCAGCTTGGGAGGAAGGGGGGCTAATCAGCCCCAGCATTTT.

This clonotype was found many times. The chain couples TRBV11-2 to TRBJ2-7, with TRBD1 matching 11 bases. Germline-derived CDR1 and CDR2 are SGHAT and FQNNGV. V dropped 1 base and J dropped 3; count of bases not matched to a gene: 11. The CDR3 consists of 18 residues. The CDR3 protein is CASSLGIGGTGGVYEQYF. The CDR3 DNA reads as TGTGCCAGCAGCTTAGGGATCGGGGGGACAGGGGGAGTCTACGAGCAGTACTTC. Variable domain in full (rest from reference TRBV11-2 and TRBJ2-7): EAGVAQSPRYKIIEKRQSVAFWCNPISGHATLYWYQQILGQGPKLLIQFQNNGVVDDSQLPKDRFSAERLKGVDSTLKIQPAKLEDSAVYLCASSLGIGGTGGVYEQYFGPGTRLTVT.

This chain joins TRBV4-1 and TRBJ1-2, with TRBD1 matching 8 bases. The CDR3 spans 12 residues. Germline assignment: CDR1 MGHRA and CDR2 YSYEKL. Trimming took 5 bases from V and 7 from J; bases not matched to a gene: 3. CDR3 coding DNA: TGCGCCAGCAGCGGACAGGGCCCTGGCTACACCTTC. Its translation: CASSGQGPGYTF.

This clonotype was observed a few times. V usage is TRBV7-2 and J usage is TRBJ1-3; D gene unclear. Germline CDR1 is SGHTA and CDR2 is FQGNSA. V lost 4 bases and J lost 1, with 5 bases in between. This CDR3 comprises 13 residues. The CDR3 loop reads CASSWTSGNTIYF. CDR3 DNA sequence: TGTGCCAGCAGCTGGACTTCTGGAAACACCATATATTTT.

The V gene is TRBV3-1, the J gene TRBJ2-5; unclear D gene. The germline V and J ends were trimmed by 2 bases and 3 bases, with 10 bases remaining between them. Germline V gives CDR1 LGHDT, CDR2 YNNKEL (reference sequence). This CDR3 comprises 14 residues. CDR3 in amino acids: CASSQTLAEETQYF. The CDR3 coding sequence is TGTGCCAGCAGCCAAACGCTGGCAGAAGAGACCCAGTACTTC.

The V call is TRBV11-2, the J call TRBJ2-7; D is ambiguous. V was shortened by 2 bases and J by 1 base, with 9 bases between the two germline ends. Germline-derived CDR1 and CDR2 are SGHAT and FQNNGV. The CDR3 has 14 residues. CDR3 loop: CASSLNDWSYEQYF. CDR3 nucleotide sequence: TGTGCCAGCAGCTTAAATGACTGGTCCTACGAGCAGTACTTC.

The rearrangement links TRBV11-2 to TRBJ2-7; D is perhaps TRBD1 (6 bases). Trimming took off 3 bases at V and 2 bases at J, with 11 bases between the two ends. The germline V gene encodes CDR1 SGHAT and CDR2 FQNNGV. This CDR3 comprises 14 residues. CDR3 sequence reads: CASSFRDKTYEQYF. CDR3 sequence (DNA): TGTGCCAGCAGCTTCCGGGACAAGACCTACGAGCAGTACTTC. The full variable domain, its missing parts supplied by reference TRBV11-2 and TRBJ2-7, is EAGVAQSPRYKIIEKRQSVAFWCNPISGHATLYWYQQILGQGPKLLIQFQNNGVVDDSQLPKDRFSAERLKGVDSTLKIQPAKLEDSAVYLCASSFRDKTYEQYFGPGTRLTVT.

The rearrangement uses TRBV9 and TRBJ2-3; 9 bases map to TRBD2. The trim removed 4 bases at V and 2 bases at J, leaving 11 bases unmatched. Per the germline V gene, CDR1 is SGDLS and CDR2 is YYNGEE. The CDR3 contains 17 residues. Here the CDR3 DNA reads TGTGCCAGCAGCCCCCTCCTGCGGGAGGGCCCCACAGATACGCAGTATTTT. This translates into CASSPLLREGPTDTQYF.